This T cell receptor beta chain was recorded in a study of metastatic and nonmetastatic thyroid tumors. General study findings and limits: According to reports, the diversity of TCR beta was significantly higher in malignant thyroid tumors than in benign nodules, and this held in both blood and tumor samples.

This CDR3 is built from 11 residues. Trimming removed 3 bases from V and 5 bases from J, with 5 bases in between. Germline CDR1 LGHNA, CDR2 YNFKEQ. None of the patients had undergone any treatment ahead of thyroid surgery. TCRdb used MiXCR to call clones anew from the PCR reads. Of 19,000 or so clones listed, roughly 33% are singletons. With regard to this clone: The antigen remains unidentified.

The chain carries TRBV4-2 and TRBJ2-7, with D hard to call. Input material: adjacent normal tissue. The sequence derives from a female donor with papillary thyroid cancer or a benign thyroid nodule (not recorded which). Some clones in this sample may be carry-over from other donors' samples. The CDR3 reads CASSQLDEQYF. The DNA of the CDR3 is TGTGCCAGCAGCCAGTTGGACGAGCAGTACTTC.